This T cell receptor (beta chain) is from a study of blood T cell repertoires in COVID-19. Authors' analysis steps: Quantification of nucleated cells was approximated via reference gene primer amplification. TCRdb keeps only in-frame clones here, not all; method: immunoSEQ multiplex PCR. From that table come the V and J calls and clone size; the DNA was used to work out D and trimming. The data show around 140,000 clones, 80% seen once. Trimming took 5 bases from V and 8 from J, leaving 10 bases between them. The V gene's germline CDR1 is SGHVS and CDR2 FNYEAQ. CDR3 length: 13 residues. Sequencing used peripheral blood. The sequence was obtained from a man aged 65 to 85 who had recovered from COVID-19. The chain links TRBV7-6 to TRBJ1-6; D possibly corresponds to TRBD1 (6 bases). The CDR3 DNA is TGTGCCAGCAGCGCGGACAGAGATTCACCCCTCCACTTT. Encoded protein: CASSADRDSPLHF.